This T cell receptor beta chain emerged from a study of blood T cell repertoires in COVID-19 (dated by TCRdb to 2020 to 2022). In terms of the full investigation: Samples from collaborators originated in the United States, Italy and Spain and spanned both the acute and convalescent phases of COVID-19. Deeply sampled blood TCRbeta repertoires from subjects exposed to, actively infected with, or recovered from COVID-19 were included in the dataset. Nearly every sample came with metadata listing a de-identified subject ID, COVID-19 status, age in years and sex. The prospective study material was composed of cDNA or gDNA derived from T cells, B-cell-depleted T cells, or PBMCs. The repertoires were released in a freely available public database meant as a resource for research on the immune response to SARS-CoV-2. Where available, HLA class I and class II types were taken from metadata supplied by the sample provider and were not determined by assay-based typing. The samples were drawn from two sources: the first 160 participants of the ongoing ImmuneRACE study, and fewer than 1,500 subjects contributed by 6 global collaborators. General conclusions and limits of the study: How much clinical and demographic metadata was included differed by source and by participant, and the metadata was provided uncurated.

Worth noting for this clone: Its antigen is currently not known. Base qualities are missing; no much larger clone stands one base away.

Each collaborating institution followed its own protocols to collect whole blood in K2EDTA tubes. For TCRbeta analysis, collaborator samples were shipped as frozen whole blood, as isolated PBMCs, or as DNA extracted from either sample type. TCRbeta CDR3 regions were amplified from genomic DNA using the immunoSEQ Assay, a bias-controlled multiplex PCR. The authors' analysis ran thus. Within the assay, amplification of reference gene primers was used to estimate how many nucleated cells each sample contained. Sequence reads were collapsed and filtered to measure the absolute abundance of every unique TCRbeta CDR3 rearrangement. For each sample, productive Simpson clonality was calculated as the square root of Simpson's diversity index over productive rearrangements. TCRdb mirrors the immuneACCESS table, restricted to in-frame sequences. Some clones are absent from its copies; in checked studies, under half trace to an unresolved V gene, and the reason for the others is unknown. V and J calls and clone size come straight from that table; D and trimming were deduced from the DNA. This sample gives around 300,000 clones in total; approximately 86% of them show up just once. Together, the top ten hold around 4.5% of the sample.

As encoded in the germline V gene, CDR1 is LGHNT while CDR2 is FRNRAP. Trimming removed 6 bases from V and 2 bases from J; the gene matches leave 0 bases unexplained. Measured from the cysteine to the phenylalanine, the CDR3 is 14 residues long. This entry keeps only the CDR3 DNA: 42 bases, framed from base 1. The V and J genes are TRBV12-5 and TRBJ1-3; 11 central nucleotides agree with TRBD1. Sequencing was carried out using peripheral blood. This clonotype was sampled from a woman in her 50s with active or convalescent COVID-19. The sequenced DNA is TGTGCTAGTGGGGGACAGGGGGCTGGAAACACCATATATTTT. It translates to CASGGQGAGNTIYF.